A single T cell receptor beta chain is shown here with its context. In building TCR beta libraries, iRepertoire HTBI primers were used together with Arm-PCR of CDR3 regions. MiXCR, applied by TCRdb to the multiplex PCR reads, yields one record per CDR3 protein. The sample lists roughly 520,000 distinct CDR3 sequences; around 13% were seen once. The sample is drawn from a study of regulatory T cells in long-lasting Graves disease. Germline lookup yields CDR1 SGHTA and CDR2 FQGTGA. V was clipped by 3 bases and J by 1 base; unmatched bases: 5. This CDR3 is built from 16 residues. The time point was: newly diagnosed GD, antithyroid drugs for less than 3 months. The TCR library was made from RNA that had been extracted from PBMCs in TRIzol. These data are also associated with another study on T cells in Graves' hyperthyroidism and ophthalmopathy.

Sequenced material: peripheral blood mononuclear cells (PBMCs), taken at new diagnosis, from a patient treated with antithyroid drugs. The V gene is TRBV7-3, the J gene TRBJ2-2; 7 bases align to TRBD1. The receptor comes from a woman in her 30s with Graves disease. Here the CDR3 DNA reads TGTGCCAGCAGCTTCCTTCGGGACAGGAACACCGGGGAGCTGTTTTTT. Amino acid sequence: CASSFLRDRNTGELFF.